The clone carrying this T cell receptor beta chain was seen ten or more times. The data are from a study of T cells in Graves' hyperthyroidism and ophthalmopathy. In germline, CDR1 is SNHLY, CDR2 FYNNEI. The CDR3 has 15 residues. V shed 3 bases, J shed 7 bases, and the junction held 5 bases outside the gene matches. Active moderate-to-severe ophthalmopathy, Clinical Activity Score at least 3, NOSPECS at least 4, under 3 months' duration. Extraction of PBMCs used about 9.2 ml of fresh peripheral blood. The investigators amplified TCR beta CDR3 regions from RNA transcripts. The primer set for the first-round RT-PCR of the TCR CDR3 was HTBI. TCRdb re-called the multiplex PCR reads with MiXCR, one entry per CDR3 protein. The sample holds roughly 250,000 distinct CDR3 sequences, approximately 21% seen once.

The receptor was isolated from a man between 25 and 39 years old with Graves' ophthalmopathy. The sample comprised blood. The rearrangement uses TRBV2 and TRBJ2-1; 11 nucleotides line up with TRBD2. CDR3 loop: CASSEQLAGVNEQFF. CDR3 bases: TGTGCCAGCAGTGAGCAACTAGCGGGAGTAAATGAGCAGTTCTTC.